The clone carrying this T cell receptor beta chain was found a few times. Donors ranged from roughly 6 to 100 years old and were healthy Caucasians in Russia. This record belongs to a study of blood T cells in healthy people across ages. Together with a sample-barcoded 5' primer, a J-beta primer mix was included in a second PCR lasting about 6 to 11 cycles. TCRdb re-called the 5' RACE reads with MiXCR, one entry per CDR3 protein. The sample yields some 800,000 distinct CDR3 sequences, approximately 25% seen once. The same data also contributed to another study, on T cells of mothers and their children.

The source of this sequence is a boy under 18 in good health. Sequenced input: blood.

The CDR3 sequence is CASSRLLGDRTQYF. The CDR3 region has the DNA TGTGCCAGCAGTCGCCTTCTAGGGGACCGGACCCAGTACTTC. The gene calls are TRBV7-3 and TRBJ2-5; D is possibly TRBD1 or TRBD2 (5 bases each). The CDR3 loop spans 14 amino acids. Trimming shortened V by 6 bases and J by 7 bases, and 18 bases separated the two germline ends. CDR1 SGHTA and CDR2 FQGTGA come from the germline V gene.